This entry lists 5 T cell receptor beta chains sequenced from one sample in a study of OX40 agonist ivuxolimab in advanced cancers. Sequencing was performed with immunoSEQ multiplex PCR; in TCRdb, only in-frame clones are kept and a portion is missing. Among about 33,000 clones listed, roughly 71% were seen once. Specimen: CD4+ or CD8+ T cells sorted from blood, collected in a trial of the OX40 agonist ivuxolimab. Receptors were obtained from an adult with an advanced solid tumor such as melanoma, head and neck, liver or kidney cancer.

The DNA of the CDR3 is TGTGCCAGCAGCTTAGTTCCAGGGGCAGATACGCAGTATTTT. It specifies CASSLVPGADTQYF. V and J are TRBV11-3 and TRBJ2-3, with D possibly matching TRBD1 (6 bases). This CDR3 has 14 amino acids. V was trimmed by 1 base and J by 4 bases, leaving 9 bases between them. Germline V gene data show CDR1 as SGHNT and CDR2 as YENEEA.

The rearrangement joins TRBV6-5 to TRBJ1-3; D gene unclear. The V end was cut by 6 bases, the J end by 2 bases, with 11 bases between. The germline V gene has CDR1 MNHEY and CDR2 SVGAGI. The CDR3 extends over 14 amino acids. CDR3 sequence reads: CASRNIAAGNTIYF. DNA for the CDR3: TGTGCCAGCAGAAACATAGCAGCTGGAAACACCATATATTTT.

The chain employs TRBV10-3 and TRBJ2-5; D possibly corresponds to TRBD2 (7 bases). Deletions cut 5 bases from V and 2 bases from J, with 15 bases between. The CDR3 is 15 residues long. Germline CDR1 and CDR2: ENHRY and SYGVKD. DNA for the CDR3: TGTGCCATCAGTCAGACCGGGGGGCGTCAAGAGACCCAGTACTTC. Its translation is CAISQTGGRQETQYF.

V gene TRBV7-8 combines with J gene TRBJ2-3; 12 bases map to TRBD2. The CDR3 contains 17 residues. V lost 1 base and J lost 2; bases outside the gene matches: 4. In germline, CDR1 is SGHVS, CDR2 FQNEAQ. The chain's CDR3 is CASSLELAGGNTDTQYF. The CDR3 DNA sequence: TGTGCCAGCAGCTTAGAACTAGCGGGGGGCAACACAGATACGCAGTATTTT.

This clone was seen a handful of times. The chain uses TRBV11-2 and TRBJ1-5; possibly TRBD1 for D (5 bases). Germline CDR1 and CDR2: SGHAT and FQNNGV. CDR3 length: 13 amino acids. V lost 6 bases to trimming and J lost 5 bases, with 11 bases between them. The CDR3 nucleotides read TGTGCCAGCAGTCAAGACAGATATCAGCCCCAGCATTTT. This translates into CASSQDRYQPQHF.